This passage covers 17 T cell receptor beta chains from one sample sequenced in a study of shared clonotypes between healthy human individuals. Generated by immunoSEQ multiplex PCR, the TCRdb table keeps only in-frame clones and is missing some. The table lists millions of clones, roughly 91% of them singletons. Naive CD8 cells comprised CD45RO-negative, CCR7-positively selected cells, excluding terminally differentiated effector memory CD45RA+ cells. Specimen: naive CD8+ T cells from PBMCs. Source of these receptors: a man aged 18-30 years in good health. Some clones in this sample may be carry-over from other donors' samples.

DNA for the CDR3: TGTGCCAGCTTCCCTCCGTGGGGGTTTATGGAAGCTTTCTTT. This sequence encodes CASFPPWGFMEAFF. This chain connects TRBV27 to TRBJ1-1, with D possibly being TRBD1 (5 bases). The CDR3 has 14 amino acids. CDR1 is MNHEY and CDR2 is SMNVEV in the germline V gene (reference sequence). With 8 bases removed from V and 8 bases from J, the gap between germline ends came to 21 bases.

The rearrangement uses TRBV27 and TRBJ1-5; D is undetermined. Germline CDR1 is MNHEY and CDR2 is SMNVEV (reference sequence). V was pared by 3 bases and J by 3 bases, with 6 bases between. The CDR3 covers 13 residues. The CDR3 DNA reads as TGTGCCAGCAGTTTTTATTTCAATCAGCCCCAGCATTTT. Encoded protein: CASSFYFNQPQHF.

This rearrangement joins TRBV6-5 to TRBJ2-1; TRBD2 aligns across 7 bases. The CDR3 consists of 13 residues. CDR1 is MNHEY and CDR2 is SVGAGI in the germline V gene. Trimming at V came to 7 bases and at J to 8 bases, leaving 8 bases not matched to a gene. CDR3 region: CASTWGEGYEQFF. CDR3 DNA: TGTGCCAGCACTTGGGGGGAGGGATATGAGCAGTTCTTC.

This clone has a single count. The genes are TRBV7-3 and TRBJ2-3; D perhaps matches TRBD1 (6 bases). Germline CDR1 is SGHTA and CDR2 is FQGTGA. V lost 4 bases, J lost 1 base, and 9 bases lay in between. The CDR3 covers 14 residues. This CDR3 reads CASSWAGGTDTQYF. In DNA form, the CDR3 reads TGTGCCAGCAGCTGGGCAGGGGGCACAGATACGCAGTATTTT.

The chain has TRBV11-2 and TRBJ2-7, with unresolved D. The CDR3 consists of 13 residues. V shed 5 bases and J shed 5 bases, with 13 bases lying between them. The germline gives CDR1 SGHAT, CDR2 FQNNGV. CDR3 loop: CASSALRRNEQYF. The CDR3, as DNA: TGTGCCAGCAGCGCTCTGCGGCGTAACGAGCAGTACTTC.

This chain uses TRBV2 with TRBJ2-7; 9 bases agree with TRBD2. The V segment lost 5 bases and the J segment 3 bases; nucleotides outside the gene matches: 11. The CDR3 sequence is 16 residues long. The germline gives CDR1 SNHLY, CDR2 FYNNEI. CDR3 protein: CASSPPSSGAFYEQYF. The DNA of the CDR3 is TGTGCCAGCAGTCCCCCTTCTAGCGGGGCCTTCTACGAGCAGTACTTC. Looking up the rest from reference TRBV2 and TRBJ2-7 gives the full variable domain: EPEVTQTPSHQVTQMGQEVILRCVPISNHLYFYWYRQILGQKVEFLVSFYNNEISEKSEIFDDQFSVERPDGSNFTLKIRSTKLEDSAMYFCASSPPSSGAFYEQYFGPGTRLTVT.

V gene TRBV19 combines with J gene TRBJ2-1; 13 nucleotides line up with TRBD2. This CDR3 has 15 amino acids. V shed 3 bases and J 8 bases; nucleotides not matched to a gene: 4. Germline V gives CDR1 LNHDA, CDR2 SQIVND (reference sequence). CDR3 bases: TGTGCCAGTAGTATTAGACTAGCGGGAGGCGATGAGCAGTTCTTC. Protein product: CASSIRLAGGDEQFF. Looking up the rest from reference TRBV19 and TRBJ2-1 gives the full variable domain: DGGITQSPKYLFRKEGQNVTLSCEQNLNHDAMYWYRQDPGQGLRLIYYSQIVNDFQKGDIAEGYSVSREKKESFPLTVTSAQKNPTAFYLCASSIRLAGGDEQFFGPGTRLTVL.

The chain's CDR3 is CAWTWEPSYEQYF. In DNA, the CDR3 is TGTGCCTGGACGTGGGAGCCCTCCTACGAGCAGTACTTC. The J gene is TRBJ2-7, the V gene TRBV30, with a tentative D call TRBD2 (5 bases). The CDR3 sequence is 13 residues long. Trimming pared 4 bases from V and 0 bases from J, leaving 10 bases between. CDR1 GTSNPN and CDR2 SVGIG come from the germline V gene (reference sequence).

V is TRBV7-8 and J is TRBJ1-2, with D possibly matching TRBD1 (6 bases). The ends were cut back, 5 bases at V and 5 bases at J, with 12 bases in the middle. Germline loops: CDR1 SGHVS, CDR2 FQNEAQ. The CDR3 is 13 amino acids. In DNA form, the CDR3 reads TGTGCCAGCAGCCGAGAGACAGGTTATGGCTACACCTTC. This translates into CASSRETGYGYTF.

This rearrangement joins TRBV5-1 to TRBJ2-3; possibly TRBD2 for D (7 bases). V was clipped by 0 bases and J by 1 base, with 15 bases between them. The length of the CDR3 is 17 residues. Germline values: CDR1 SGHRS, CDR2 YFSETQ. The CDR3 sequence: CASSLGVRGAGTDTQYF. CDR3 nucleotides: TGCGCCAGCAGCTTGGGCGTCCGGGGGGCGGGCACAGATACGCAGTATTTT.

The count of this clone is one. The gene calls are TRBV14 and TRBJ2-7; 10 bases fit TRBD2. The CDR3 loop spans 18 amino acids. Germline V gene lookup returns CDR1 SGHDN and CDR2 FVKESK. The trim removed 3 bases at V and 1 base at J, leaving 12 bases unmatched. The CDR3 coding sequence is TGTGCCAGCAGCCAGTTTAACCCGGGACTAGCGAGATCCTACGAGCAGTACTTC. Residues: CASSQFNPGLARSYEQYF.

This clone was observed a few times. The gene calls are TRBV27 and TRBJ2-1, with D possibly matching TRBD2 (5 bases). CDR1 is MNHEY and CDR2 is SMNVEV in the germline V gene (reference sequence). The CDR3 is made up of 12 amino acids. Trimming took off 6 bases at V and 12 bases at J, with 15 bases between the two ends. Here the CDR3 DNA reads TGTGCCAGCAGAGTCGCTAGCTCTCGGCAGTTCTTC. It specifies CASRVASSRQFF.

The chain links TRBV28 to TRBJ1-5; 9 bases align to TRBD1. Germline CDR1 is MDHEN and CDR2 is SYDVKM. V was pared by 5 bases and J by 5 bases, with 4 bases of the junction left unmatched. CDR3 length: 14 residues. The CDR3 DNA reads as TGTGCCAGCAGTATTGGACAGGGGTATCAGCCCCAGCATTTT. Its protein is CASSIGQGYQPQHF.

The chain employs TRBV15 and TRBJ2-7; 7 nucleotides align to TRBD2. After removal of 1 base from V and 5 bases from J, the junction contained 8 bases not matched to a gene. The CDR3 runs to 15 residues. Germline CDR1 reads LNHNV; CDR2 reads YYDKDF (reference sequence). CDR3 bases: TGTGCCACCAGCAGAGCCGTCTCACGGGAGGACGAGCAGTACTTC. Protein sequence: CATSRAVSREDEQYF. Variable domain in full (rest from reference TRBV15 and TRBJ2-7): DAMVIQNPRYQVTQFGKPVTLSCSQTLNHNVMYWYQQKSSQAPKLLFHYYDKDFNNEADTPDNFQSRRPNTSFCFLDIRSPGLGDTAMYLCATSRAVSREDEQYFGPGTRLTVT.

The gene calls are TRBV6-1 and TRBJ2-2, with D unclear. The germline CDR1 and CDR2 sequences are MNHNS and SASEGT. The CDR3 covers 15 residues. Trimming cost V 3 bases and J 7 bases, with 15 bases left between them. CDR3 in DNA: TGTGCCAGCAGTGAGGTGCGAACTCCAAACGGGGAGCTGTTTTTT. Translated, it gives CASSEVRTPNGELFF.

CDR3 in amino acids: CASSLDRVRGSSGNTIYF. For the CDR3, the DNA is TGTGCCAGCAGCTTAGACCGGGTTAGGGGATCCTCTGGAAACACCATATATTTT. The rearrangement links TRBV7-9 to TRBJ1-3; weak D call: TRBD1 (5 bases). CDR1 and CDR2 from the germline V gene are SEHNR and FQNEAQ (reference sequence). The V and J ends lost 1 base and 0 bases respectively, with 16 bases between them. This CDR3 contains 18 residues.

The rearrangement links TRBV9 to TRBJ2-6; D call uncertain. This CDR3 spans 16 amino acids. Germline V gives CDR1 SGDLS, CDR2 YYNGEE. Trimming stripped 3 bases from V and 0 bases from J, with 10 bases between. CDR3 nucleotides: TGTGCCAGCAGCGGCCCGAGAAGCTCTGGGGCCAACGTCCTGACTTTC. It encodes CASSGPRSSGANVLTF.